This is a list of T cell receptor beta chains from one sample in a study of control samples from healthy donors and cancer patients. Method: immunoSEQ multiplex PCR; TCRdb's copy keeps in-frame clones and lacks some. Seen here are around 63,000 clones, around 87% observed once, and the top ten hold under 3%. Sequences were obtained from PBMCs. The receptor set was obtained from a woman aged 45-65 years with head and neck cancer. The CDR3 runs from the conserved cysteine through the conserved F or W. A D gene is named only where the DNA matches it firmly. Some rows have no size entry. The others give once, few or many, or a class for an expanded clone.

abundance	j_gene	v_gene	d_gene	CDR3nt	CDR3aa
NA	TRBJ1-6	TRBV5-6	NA	TGTGCCAGCAGCTTGGGGTACGGGGATAATTCACCCCTCCACTTT	CASSLGYGDNSPLHF
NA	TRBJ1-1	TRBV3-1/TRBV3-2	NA	TGTGCCAGCAGGCCCAATTCGGGGGTCACTGAAGCTTTCTTT	CASRPNSGVTEAFF
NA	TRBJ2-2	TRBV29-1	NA	TGCAGCGTAAAGTACCCGGGGGTGGACACCGGGGAGCTGTTTTTT	CSVKYPGVDTGELFF
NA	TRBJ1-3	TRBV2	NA	TGTGCCAGCAGTGACGACAGAATCTCTGGAAACACCATATATTTT	CASSDDRISGNTIYF
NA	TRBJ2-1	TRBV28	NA	TGTGCCAGCAGTTTGGACGAATACAATGAGCAGTTCTTC	CASSLDEYNEQFF
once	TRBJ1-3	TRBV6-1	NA	TGTGCCAGCAGTGAAGGGGAGGCTGCTGGAAACACCATATATTTT	CASSEGEAAGNTIYF
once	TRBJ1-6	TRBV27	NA	TGTGCCAGCAGTTTATCGCCGAATTCACCCCTCCACTTT	CASSLSPNSPLHF
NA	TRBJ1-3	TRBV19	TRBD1	TGTGCCAGTGTGACAGGGTCCCACTCCTCTGGAAACACCATATATTTT	CASVTGSHSSGNTIYF
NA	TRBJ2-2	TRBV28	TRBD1	TGTGCCAGCAGTTCCGGGACAGGGCCAAACACCGGGGAGCTGTTTTTT	CASSSGTGPNTGELFF
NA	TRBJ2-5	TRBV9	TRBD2	TGTGCCAGCAGCCCCCGGGGGGGGTTTCAAGAGACCCAGTACTTC	CASSPRGGFQETQYF
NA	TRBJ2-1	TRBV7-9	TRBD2	TGTGCCAGCAGCTTAAGAAGCGGGGGGGCTTACAATGAGCAGTTCTTC	CASSLRSGGAYNEQFF
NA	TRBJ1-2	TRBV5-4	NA	TGTGCCAGCAGCTTACGGGCCCTATCTAGTGGCTACACCTTC	CASSLRALSSGYTF
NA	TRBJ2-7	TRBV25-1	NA	TGTGCCAGCAGTGTAACAGGGTTAAGGCCCTACGAGCAGTACTTC	CASSVTGLRPYEQYF
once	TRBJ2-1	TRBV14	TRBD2	TGTCCCAGCCGCCCGCCTTATGGGGGGGGCGGGGGGGGTGAGCAGTTCTTC	CPSRPPYGGGGGGEQFF
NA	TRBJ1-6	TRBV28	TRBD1	TGTGCCAGCAGAACAGGGGCTTCACCCCTCCACTTT	CASRTGASPLHF
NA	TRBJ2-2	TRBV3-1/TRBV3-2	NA	TGTGCCAGCAGCCTCTTCAGGGAGGCCGGGGAGCTGTTTTTT	CASSLFREAGELFF
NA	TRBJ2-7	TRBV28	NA	TGTGCCAGCAGTTTACGCGCGGGGGCTAGCGAGCAGTACTTC	CASSLRAGASEQYF
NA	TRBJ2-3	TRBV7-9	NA	TGTGCCAGCAGCTTAGTGGGGACAGATACGCAGTATTTT	CASSLVGTDTQYF
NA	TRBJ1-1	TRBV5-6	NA	TGTGCCAGCAGCTTTTACGACAGAGACATGAACACTGAAGCTTTCTTT	CASSFYDRDMNTEAFF
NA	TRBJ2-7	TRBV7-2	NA	TGTGCCAGCAGCCGGGGACGGGGCTACGAGCAGTACTTC	CASSRGRGYEQYF
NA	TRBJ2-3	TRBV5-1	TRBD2	TGCGCCAGCAGCGTCCTAGCGGGGAGCACAGATACGCAGTATTTT	CASSVLAGSTDTQYF
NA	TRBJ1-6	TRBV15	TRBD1	TGTGCCACCGGCAGGGGGCTTATTAATTCACCCCTCCACTTT	CATGRGLINSPLHF
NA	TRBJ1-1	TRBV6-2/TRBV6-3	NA	TGTGCCAGCAGCAAGATGGGGCAGGGCGCTGAAGCTTTCTTT	CASSKMGQGAEAFF
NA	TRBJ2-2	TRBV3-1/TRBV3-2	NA	TGTGCCAGCAGCCAGGATATCTTCGGAATCGGGGAGCTGTTTTTT	CASSQDIFGIGELFF
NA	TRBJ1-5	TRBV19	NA	TGTGCCAGTAGTACCCCACCAGGTACAGGTAGGAGCAATCAGCCCCAGCATTTT	CASSTPPGTGRSNQPQHF
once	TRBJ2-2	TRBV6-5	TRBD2	TGTGCCAGCACCCGGGGGGACACCGGGGAGCTGTTTTTT	CASTRGDTGELFF
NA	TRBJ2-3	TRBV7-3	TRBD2	TGTGCCAGCAGCCTGGGACTAGCGGGGGGATCGGATACGCAGTATTTT	CASSLGLAGGSDTQYF
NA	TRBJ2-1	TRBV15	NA	TGTGCCACCAGCAGAGAACTCGAACCTTACAATGAGCAGTTCTTC	CATSRELEPYNEQFF
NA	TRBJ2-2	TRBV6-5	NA	TGTGCCAGTTTCCTGGCGAACACCGGGGAGCTGTTTTTT	CASFLANTGELFF
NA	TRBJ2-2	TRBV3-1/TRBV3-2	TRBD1	TGTGCCAGCAGCCAATTCGCAGGGGGCCTCGGGGAGCTGTTTTTT	CASSQFAGGLGELFF
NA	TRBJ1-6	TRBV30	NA	TGTGCCTGGAGTGTCGGCGTGGGTTCACCCCTCCACTTT	CAWSVGVGSPLHF
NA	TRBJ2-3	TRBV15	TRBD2	TGTGCCACCAGCAGAGCTACCCCTAGCGGGGGGGAAGGGGATACGCAGTATTTT	CATSRATPSGGEGDTQYF
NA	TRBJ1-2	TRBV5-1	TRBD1	TGCGCCAGCAGCATAACTACAGGGGCCAACTCTGGGGGTGGCTACACCTTC	CASSITTGANSGGGYTF
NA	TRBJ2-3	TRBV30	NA	TGTGCCTGGAGCGTGGGTGCGGATACGCAGTATTTT	CAWSVGADTQYF
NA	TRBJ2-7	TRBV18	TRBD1	TGTGCCAGCTCACCGATGGGACAGGGGGCTTACGAGCAGTACTTC	CASSPMGQGAYEQYF
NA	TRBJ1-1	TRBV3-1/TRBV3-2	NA	TGTGCCAGCAGCCATGGGGGCGACCTAGGGGCTGAAGCTTTCTTT	CASSHGGDLGAEAFF
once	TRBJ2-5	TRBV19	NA	TGTGCCAGTAGTATAGTATGGGGGCTGAGGGAGACCCAGTACTTC	CASSIVWGLRETQYF
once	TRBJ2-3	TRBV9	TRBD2	TGTGCCAGCAGCTTCACTAGCGGGGGGACAGATACGCAGTATTTT	CASSFTSGGTDTQYF
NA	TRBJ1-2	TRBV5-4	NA	TGTGCCAGCAGCTCGGCCCGGGGCACCGACTATGGCTACACCTTC	CASSSARGTDYGYTF
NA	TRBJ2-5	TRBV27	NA	TGTGCCAGCAGTTTATCGATAAGGGGTGGGGAGACCCAGTACTTC	CASSLSIRGGETQYF
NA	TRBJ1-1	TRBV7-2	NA	TGTGCCACAAATCTGGCCAGCTACACTGAAGCTTTCTTT	CATNLASYTEAFF
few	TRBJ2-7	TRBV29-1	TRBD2	TGCAGCGTTGAGGGACTAGCGGGGGGCCATTCCTCCGAGCAGTACTTC	CSVEGLAGGHSSEQYF
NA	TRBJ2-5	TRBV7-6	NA	TGTGCCAGCAGGCAGGGGGAGACCCAGTACTTC	CASRQGETQYF
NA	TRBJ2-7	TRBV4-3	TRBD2	TGCGCCAGCAGCCAAACTAGCGGGGGGGCGAACGAGCAGTACTTC	CASSQTSGGANEQYF
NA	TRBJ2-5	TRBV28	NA	TGTGCCAGCAGTTTAAGAATAGGGGTAGTAGAGACCCAGTACTTC	CASSLRIGVVETQYF
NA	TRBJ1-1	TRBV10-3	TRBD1	TGTGCCATTCGACAGGGGGCTAGCACTGAAGCTTTCTTT	CAIRQGASTEAFF
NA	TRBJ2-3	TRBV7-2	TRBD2	TGTGCCAGCAGCACGACCCATGGCGGGGGGCCCTCAGATACGCAGTATTTT	CASSTTHGGGPSDTQYF
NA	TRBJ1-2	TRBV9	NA	TGTGCCAGCAGCGCTGGGCCCCGGGGGGGAGGCTACACCTTC	CASSAGPRGGGYTF
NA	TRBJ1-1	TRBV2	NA	TGTGCCAGCAGAGAGGACCCTCGGGGAACTGAAGCTTTCTTT	CASREDPRGTEAFF
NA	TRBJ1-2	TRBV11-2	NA	TGTGCCAGCAGCCCCCCGGGACCGCATGGAAACTATGGCTACACCTTC	CASSPPGPHGNYGYTF
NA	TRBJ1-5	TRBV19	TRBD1	TGTGCCAGTAGGGGGCGAGGGAGGACAGGGAATCAGCCCCAGCATTTT	CASRGRGRTGNQPQHF
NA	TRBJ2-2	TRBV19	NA	TGTGCCAGTAGTAACACAGGGACCGGGGAGCTGTTTTTT	CASSNTGTGELFF